A single sample gave rise to the 14 T cell receptor beta chains below, sequenced in a study of human T cells and chemical hapten exposure. TCRdb re-called the RACE reads with MiXCR, one entry per CDR3 protein. The sample carries 95,000 to 150,000 distinct CDR3 sequences, around 11% recorded once. The time point: patch test 3, about 24 weeks after DPC sensitization. Treatment of the sample: therapeutic diphenylcyclopropenone sensitization with weekly scalp DPC. This material consisted of whole blood, taken in connection with sensitization to the hapten diphenylcyclopropenone (DPC). The receptor set was obtained from a woman in her forties or fifties with alopecia areata. Some clones in this sample may be carry-over from other donors' samples.

This clonotype has more than one count but fewer than ten. J is TRBJ1-1 and V is TRBV7-9, with a tentative D call TRBD1 (6 bases). Germline V CDR1 and CDR2: SEHNR, FQNEAQ (reference sequence). The CDR3 is made up of 14 amino acids. Trimming removed 4 bases from V and 7 bases from J, with 16 bases in between. DNA of the CDR3: TGTGCCAGCAGCTCTGAGACAGGAGAAGGTGAAGCTTTCTTT. It translates to CASSSETGEGEAFF.

There are many counts of this clonotype. CDR3 sequence: CASSRTSGGLEQYF. In DNA form, the CDR3 reads TGCGCCAGCAGCCGGACTAGCGGGGGCTTGGAGCAGTACTTC. V usage is TRBV5-1 and J usage is TRBJ2-7; 13 bases align to TRBD2. Germline V CDR1 and CDR2: SGHRS, YFSETQ. There are 14 residues in the CDR3. Trimming removed 4 bases from V and 7 bases from J; junction bases left unmatched: 5.

This clonotype has just a few counts. The gene calls are TRBV9 and TRBJ1-3; D remains ambiguous. The CDR3 is 12 residues long. Per the germline V gene, CDR1 is SGDLS and CDR2 is YYNGEE. V was shortened by 4 bases and J by 4 bases, with 6 bases between the two germline ends. This CDR3 reads CASSPFGNTIYF. Written as DNA, the CDR3 is TGTGCCAGCAGCCCATTCGGAAACACCATATATTTT.

The V and J genes are TRBV7-2 and TRBJ1-4, with D tentatively TRBD1 (6 bases). The V end lost 1 base, the J end lost 8 bases, and 14 bases lay between the germline ends. Per the germline V gene, CDR1 is SGHTA and CDR2 is FQGNSA. This CDR3 is built from 15 residues. CDR3 in DNA: TGTGCCAGCAGCTTAGTCCCCAGGGGCGGGGAAAAACTGTTTTTT. This gives the protein CASSLVPRGGEKLFF.

The chain employs TRBV2 and TRBJ1-1, with unresolved D. Looked up from germline, CDR1 is SNHLY and CDR2 is FYNNEI. This CDR3 has 15 residues. V was trimmed by 2 bases and J by 3 bases, leaving 13 bases between them. The CDR3 region has the DNA TGTGCCAGCAGTGAATGGAGGGATGTTTACACTGAAGCTTTCTTT. Translating it yields CASSEWRDVYTEAFF.

This clonotype was observed a few times. The genes are TRBV6-5 and TRBJ1-1; TRBD1 aligns across 8 bases. The CDR3 is 17 amino acids. J lost 0 bases, V lost 3 bases, and 9 bases had no gene match. Germline loops: CDR1 MNHEY, CDR2 SVGAGI. The CDR3 sequence: CASSYYAGGGMNTEAFF. CDR3 coding DNA: TGTGCCAGCAGTTATTACGCAGGGGGCGGCATGAACACTGAAGCTTTCTTT.

The CDR3 coding sequence is TGCGCCAGCAGCTTGTCCCACGCGGAGACCCAGTACTTC. This sequence encodes CASSLSHAETQYF. This chain uses TRBV5-1 with TRBJ2-5; no clear D gene. The CDR3 contains 13 residues. Between the trimmed V and J ends, which lost 1 base and 5 bases, there was a span of 9 bases. Germline V gene data show CDR1 as SGHRS and CDR2 as YFSETQ.

This chain uses TRBV7-2 with TRBJ1-1; possible D gene TRBD1, 6 bases. V lost 7 bases and J lost 5, with 20 bases in between. The CDR3 spans 15 residues. CDR1 SGHTA and CDR2 FQGNSA come from the germline V gene. The CDR3 DNA reads as TGTGCCAGCACCCTTAAGGGGGGCCCAGGGACTGAAGCTTTCTTT. Translated: CASTLKGGPGTEAFF.

This clonotype was detected a few times. J is TRBJ1-5 and V is TRBV6-2 or TRBV6-3; D is undetermined. The germline V and J ends were trimmed by 2 bases and 4 bases, with 9 bases remaining between them. CDR1 is MNHEY, CDR2 SVGEGT, per germline. This CDR3 is 14 amino acids long. CDR3 nucleotides: TGTGCCAGCAGTTACCGGGCCTGGAATCAGCCCCAGCATTTT. Encoded protein: CASSYRAWNQPQHF.

A few counts support this clonotype. The chain is built from TRBV14 and TRBJ2-7, with unresolved D. Trimming stripped 3 bases from V and 3 bases from J, with 12 bases between. This CDR3 has 14 amino acids. Germline CDR1 is SGHDN and CDR2 is FVKESK. In DNA, the CDR3 is TGTGCCAGCAGCCACTTAGGCACTATCTACGAGCAGTACTTC. Protein sequence: CASSHLGTIYEQYF.

The rearrangement links TRBV6-2 or TRBV6-3 to TRBJ2-1; either TRBD1 or TRBD2 may fit D (5 bases each). With 2 bases removed from V and 12 bases from J, the gap between germline ends came to 11 bases. The V gene's germline CDR1 is MNHEY and CDR2 SVGEGT. The CDR3 has 12 residues. The CDR3 DNA reads TGTGCCAGCAGTTACCAGGGCGGAGGGCAGTTCTTC. Encoded protein: CASSYQGGGQFF.

The chain combines TRBV20-1 with TRBJ2-3; 9 positions agree with TRBD2. Germline CDR1 and CDR2: DFQATT and SNEGSKA (reference sequence). This CDR3 contains 19 residues. With 0 bases clipped from V and 4 bases from J, the junction kept 17 bases outside the gene matches. CDR3 loop: CSARDLKGPGLAAADTQYF. CDR3 coding DNA: TGCAGTGCTAGAGATCTGAAAGGACCGGGACTAGCAGCAGCAGATACGCAGTATTTT.

The genes are TRBV29-1 and TRBJ1-5; 10 bases match TRBD1. The germline V gene encodes CDR1 SQVTM and CDR2 ANQGSEA. The CDR3 runs 14 residues. V lost 7 bases and J lost 5; bases outside the gene matches: 8. CDR3 DNA sequence: TGCAGCGCCGTGACAGGGGGCGTAGATCAGCCCCAGCATTTT. Encoded protein: CSAVTGGVDQPQHF.

In its sample, this clonotype was seen many times. The chain has TRBV6-1 and TRBJ1-2; D remains ambiguous. The germline V and J ends were trimmed by 8 bases and 1 base, with 5 bases remaining between them. The CDR3 length is 11 residues. The germline V gene has CDR1 MNHNS and CDR2 SASEGT. The CDR3 reads CASFINYGYTF. The CDR3, as DNA: TGTGCCAGCTTCATTAACTATGGCTACACCTTC.